Sequencing of this T cell receptor (beta chain) was carried out in a study of regulatory T cells in long-lasting Graves disease. Time point in this sample: newly diagnosed GD, antithyroid drugs for less than 3 months. The TCR library was made from RNA that had been extracted from PBMCs in TRIzol. This clonotype was observed at least ten times. Combining iRepertoire HTBI primers with Arm-PCR of CDR3 regions, the authors built TCR beta libraries. TCRdb itself ran the multiplex PCR reads through MiXCR, one entry per CDR3 protein. The profile shows over 450,000 distinct CDR3 sequences, 12% of them singletons. V gave up 6 bases and J gave up 7 bases, with 15 bases separating them. The CDR3 has 13 amino acids. The germline gives CDR1 ENHRY, CDR2 SYGVKD. The sample was also linked to a second study, of T cells in Graves' hyperthyroidism and ophthalmopathy. That report notes: Ophthalmopathy got predicted by the model a median around 6.8 months before its onset.

Sequences were derived from peripheral blood mononuclear cells (PBMCs), sampled at new diagnosis, from a patient treated with antithyroid drugs. The chain links TRBV10-3 to TRBJ2-5; TRBD2 might be the D (6 bases). This receptor was taken from a woman in her twenties or thirties with Graves disease. The CDR3 reads CAISRGGVGTQYF. As DNA, the CDR3 is TGTGCCATCAGCAGAGGAGGGGTAGGGACCCAGTACTTC.